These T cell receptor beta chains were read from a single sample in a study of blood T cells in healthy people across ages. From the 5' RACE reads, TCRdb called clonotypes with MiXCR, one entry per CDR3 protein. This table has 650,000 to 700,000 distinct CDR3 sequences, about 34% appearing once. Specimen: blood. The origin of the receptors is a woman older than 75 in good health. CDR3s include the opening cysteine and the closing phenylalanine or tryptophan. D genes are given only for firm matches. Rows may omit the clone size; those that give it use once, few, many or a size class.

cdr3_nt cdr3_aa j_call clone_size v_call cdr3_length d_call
TGTGCCAGCAGCGCCCTTAACGGGGGGCCCACAGATACGCAGTATTTT CASSALNGGPTDTQYF TRBJ2-3 few TRBV9 16 NA
TGTGCCAGCAGCTTTGCCACAGGGGACTATGGCTACACCTTC CASSFATGDYGYTF TRBJ1-2 many TRBV7-2 14 TRBD1
TGTGCCACCAGCAGAGATGCGACAGTCACAGATACGCAGTATTTT CATSRDATVTDTQYF TRBJ2-3 many TRBV15 15 NA
TGTGCCAGCAGTCTCGGACAGACCGCCTACGAGCAGTACTTC CASSLGQTAYEQYF TRBJ2-7 NA TRBV7-2 14 NA
TGTGCCAGCAGTGATATGACTGAAGCTTTCTTT CASSDMTEAFF TRBJ1-1 NA TRBV25-1 11 NA
TGTGCCAGCAGCTTAGACGGCAGCTTGTCCAACTATGGCTACACCTTC CASSLDGSLSNYGYTF TRBJ1-2 NA TRBV7-2 16 NA
TGCGCCAGCAGCGTGGTTCCGGGACAGAGCTCTGGAAACACCATATATTTT CASSVVPGQSSGNTIYF TRBJ1-3 NA TRBV5-1 17 TRBD1
TGTGCCAGCAGCCCGGAAGGGCATACGGGCTACACCTTC CASSPEGHTGYTF TRBJ1-2 many TRBV3-1 13 NA
TGTGCCAGCAGCACGGGACACCCGAACACTGGAGCTTTCTTT CASSTGHPNTGAFF TRBJ1-1 few TRBV6-5 14 NA
TGTGCCAGCAGTGGGTACAGGTTTGAAGATACGCAGTATTTT CASSGYRFEDTQYF TRBJ2-3 NA TRBV6-5 14 NA
TGTGCCAGCAGTTACCAGGGATACACTGAAGCTTTCTTT CASSYQGYTEAFF TRBJ1-1 many TRBV6-5 13 NA
TGTGCCAGCAGCTTAGACATAATGAACACTGAAGCTTTCTTT CASSLDIMNTEAFF TRBJ1-1 few TRBV11-2 14 NA
TGTGCCAGCGGCCAAGGAGTCGGACAGGGAACAGATACGCAGTATTTT CASGQGVGQGTDTQYF TRBJ2-3 NA TRBV4-2 16 TRBD1
TGTGCCAGCGCCCCACCTAGCACGGATACGCAGTATTTT CASAPPSTDTQYF TRBJ2-3 many TRBV6-2/TRBV6-3 13 NA
TGTGCCAGCAGCTTGACAGGGGGCGGAGATACGCAGTATTTT CASSLTGGGDTQYF TRBJ2-3 many TRBV7-3 14 TRBD1
TGTGCCAGCAGCCGACACGGGGAGTGGCATGAGCAGTTCTTC CASSRHGEWHEQFF TRBJ2-1 few TRBV7-2 14 NA
TGCAGTGCTGTAGCGGCAGGGGTCTATGGCTACACCTTC CSAVAAGVYGYTF TRBJ1-2 many TRBV20-1 13 NA
TGCAGTGCGATCCGCCCAAGTTCCGGGAGAACAAACATTCAGTACTTC CSAIRPSSGRTNIQYF TRBJ2-4 NA TRBV20-1 16 NA
TGTGCCAGCACTTCAGGAACGGGTACTGAAGCTTTCTTT CASTSGTGTEAFF TRBJ1-1 NA TRBV18 13 NA